Sequencing of this T cell receptor beta chain was carried out in a study of CD8 T cells in ankylosing spondylitis. Study-wide results and limits: Clones linked with disease were CD8+ and fairly uncommon in the peripheral blood. A TCR beta motif of roughly eight highly homologous variants seemed to mark ankylosing spondylitis blood.

Comment on this clonotype: Its antigen is not identified.

A quantitative 5'-RACE method, one with molecular barcodes, was used to make TCR beta libraries. TCRdb re-called the 5' RACE reads with MiXCR, one entry per CDR3 protein. The sample holds 250,000 to 350,000 distinct CDR3 sequences, less than 25% seen once. Germline values: CDR1 SGHVS, CDR2 FNYEAQ. The length of the CDR3 is 14 residues. The V end lost 1 base, the J end lost 2 bases, and 9 bases lay between the germline ends. The gene calls are TRBV7-6 and TRBJ2-7, with a possible D match to TRBD2 (5 bases). The clonotype originates from a female donor with ankylosing spondylitis or in good health (not recorded which). Material: blood, either unsorted or a sorted T cell fraction (not recorded which). CDR3 loop: CASSLGAATYEQYF. In DNA, the CDR3 is TGTGCCAGCAGCTTAGGAGCGGCCACCTACGAGCAGTACTTC. Variable domain in full (rest from reference TRBV7-6 and TRBJ2-7): GAGVSQSPRYKVTKRGQDVALRCDPISGHVSLYWYRQALGQGPEFLTYFNYEAQQDKSGLPNDRFSAERPEGSISTLTIQRTEQRDSAMYRCASSLGAATYEQYFGPGTRLTVT.